What follows describes a single T cell receptor (beta chain). Its target is unknown. Positively selected for CCR7, the CD45RO-negative cells used as naive CD8 cells excluded terminally differentiated effector memory CD45RA+ cells. Assay: immunoSEQ multiplex PCR; the TCRdb copy retains only in-frame clones and omits some. The data contain about 700,000 clones, about 90% of them singletons. The data belong to a study of shared clonotypes between healthy human individuals. Overall study findings and caveats: Donors were few, which limited the genetic and exposure-history diversity represented.

This CDR3 spans 14 amino acids. V was trimmed by 5 bases and J by 5 bases, leaving 13 bases between them. Germline-derived CDR1 and CDR2 are SEHNR and FQNEAQ (reference sequence). The chain has TRBV7-9 and TRBJ2-1; maybe TRBD1 (5 bases). The clonotype originates from a man in his thirties or forties in good health. Sequences were obtained from naive CD8+ T cells sorted from blood. This CDR3 reads CASSPKGPNNEQFF. Here the CDR3 DNA reads TGTGCCAGCAGCCCCAAGGGGCCGAACAATGAGCAGTTCTTC.